The T cell receptor (beta chain) described here comes from a study of T cells after somatic rescue of genetic block. The CDR3 is 15 amino acids. V was pared by 6 bases and J by 1 base, with 14 bases between. Germline CDR1 and CDR2: MDHEN and SYDVKM. This clone is classed as medium-sized. Measured with immunoSEQ multiplex PCR; TCRdb has only the in-frame clones, and not every one. The sample has roughly 11,000 clones, around 84% seen once. The sequenced sample was peripheral blood mononuclear cells (PBMCs). This TCR was sampled from a boy between 10 and 17 years old. The genes are TRBV28 and TRBJ2-3; D is unclear. This CDR3 is CASSQTSAGTDTQYF. The CDR3 DNA sequence: TGTGCCAGCAGCCAGACCTCGGCTGGCACAGATACGCAGTATTTT.